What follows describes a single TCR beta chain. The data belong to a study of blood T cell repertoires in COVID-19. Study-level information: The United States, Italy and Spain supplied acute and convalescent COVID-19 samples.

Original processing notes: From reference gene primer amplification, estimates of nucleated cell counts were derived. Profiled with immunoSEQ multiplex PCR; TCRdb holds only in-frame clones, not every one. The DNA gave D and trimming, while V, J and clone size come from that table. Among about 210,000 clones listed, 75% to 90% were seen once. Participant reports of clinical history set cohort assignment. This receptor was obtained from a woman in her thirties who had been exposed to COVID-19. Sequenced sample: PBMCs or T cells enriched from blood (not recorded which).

CDR3 in DNA: TGCGCCAGCAGCTTGGGAAGCATGAATCAGCCCCAGCATTTT. It specifies CASSLGSMNQPQHF. This chain uses TRBV5-1 with TRBJ1-5; no firm D call. The ends were cut back, 0 bases at V and 4 bases at J, with 8 bases in the middle. CDR3 length equals 14 residues. Germline V gene lookup returns CDR1 SGHRS and CDR2 YFSETQ. The complete variable domain, with remaining parts taken from reference TRBV5-1 and TRBJ1-5, reads KAGVTQTPRYLIKTRGQQVTLSCSPISGHRSVSWYQQTPGQGLQFLFEYFSETQRNKGNFPGRFSGRQFSNSRSEMNVSTLELGDSALYLCASSLGSMNQPQHFGDGTRLSIL.